One T cell receptor beta chain is described in this entry. TCR beta sequencing covered blood CD8+ and CD4+ T cells. Negative isolation yielded CD4+ and CD8+ T cells, and FACS enriched TEMRA cells. The sample is drawn from a study of CD8 T cells in Susac syndrome. With random hexamers, reverse transcription was performed on about 0.45 to 1 ug of RNA. The method of amplification for TCR beta CDR3 was immunoSEQ multiplex PCR, covering 54 Vbeta and 13 Jbeta. TCRdb analysed the immunoSEQ multiplex PCR reads with MiXCR anew, one entry per CDR3 protein. The sample lists some 130,000 distinct CDR3 sequences, roughly 96% occurring once. The CDR3 loop spans 11 amino acids. V was shortened by 7 bases and J by 5 bases, with 11 bases between the two germline ends. CDR1 and CDR2 from the germline V gene are SQVTM and ANQGSEA.

V and J are TRBV29-1 and TRBJ2-5; the D gene is possibly TRBD2 (5 bases). The material sequenced was CD4+ T cells from PBMCs. This TCR derives from a human donor in good health. CDR3 loop: CSARELETQYF. CDR3 sequence (DNA): TGCAGCGCACGGGAATTGGAGACCCAGTACTTC.